This TCR beta chain was profiled in a study of T-cell memory formation after mild COVID-19. Study summary: Clusters were largely donor specific. Overall study findings and caveats: Pre-infection memory harbored some responding clones, suggesting cross-reactive memory joined. Most CD4+ clones that shrank were in CM and EM, while CD8+ ones turned up in EMRA. Later expanders leaned toward CD4+, whereas clones contracting from day 15 to 85 were balanced CD4/CD8.

This clonotype has just a few counts. Antigen specificity is unknown. CDR3 length: 11 amino acids. Germline V gene lookup returns CDR1 SEHNR and CDR2 FQNEAQ (reference sequence). V gave up 5 bases and J gave up 8 bases, with 9 bases separating them. Using its own MiXCR run on the 5' RACE reads, TCRdb lists one record per CDR3 protein. Of around 55,000 distinct CDR3 sequences listed, more than 8% are singletons. The chain recombines TRBV7-9 with TRBJ1-2, with D hard to call. The receptor comes from a man aged 18 to 35 who had mild COVID-19 (a few samples of this study predate the infection). Cell type and time point are not known. Sequenced input: PBMCs or a T cell subset sorted from them (not recorded which). The DNA for the CDR3 is TGTGCCAGCAGCCCAAGGTCCGGCTACACCTTC. This translates into CASSPRSGYTF.